The rows below give T cell receptor beta chains drawn from one sample of a study of blood T cell repertoires in COVID-19. This table comes from immunoSEQ multiplex PCR, and its TCRdb copy is limited to in-frame clones, with some not included. In the table there are more than 200,000 clones, approximately 88% of which are singletons. The sequencing input was PBMCs or T cells enriched from blood (not recorded which). The origin of the receptors is a woman under 40 who had been exposed to COVID-19. The CDR3 runs from the conserved cysteine through the conserved F or W. The order of the fields is D gene, clone size, V gene, J gene, CDR3 protein, CDR3 DNA. The D gene is left open where the match is weak. Rows may omit the clone size; those that give it use once, few, many or a size class.

d_gene: TRBD1; abundance: once; v_gene: TRBV2; j_gene: TRBJ2-7; CDR3aa: CASMSETGAYEQYF; CDR3nt: TGTGCCAGCATGAGCGAGACAGGGGCCTACGAGCAGTACTTC
d_gene: NA; abundance: NA; v_gene: TRBV7-9; j_gene: TRBJ1-2; CDR3aa: CASSQSGGAGYGYTF; CDR3nt: TGTGCCAGCAGCCAAAGTGGTGGGGCCGGCTATGGCTACACCTTC
d_gene: TRBD1; abundance: NA; v_gene: TRBV5-8; j_gene: TRBJ1-4; CDR3aa: CASSLSWDSDNEKLFF; CDR3nt: TGTGCCAGCAGCTTATCCTGGGACAGCGATAATGAAAAACTGTTTTTT
d_gene: NA; abundance: few; v_gene: TRBV15; j_gene: TRBJ1-1; CDR3aa: CATSRGGITEAFF; CDR3nt: TGTGCCACCAGCAGGGGAGGGATCACTGAAGCTTTCTTT
d_gene: NA; abundance: NA; v_gene: TRBV2; j_gene: TRBJ2-7; CDR3aa: CASRRDSNYYEQYF; CDR3nt: TGTGCCAGCAGGCGGGACTCGAATTACTACGAGCAGTACTTC
d_gene: NA; abundance: few; v_gene: TRBV29-1; j_gene: TRBJ2-5; CDR3aa: CSVGRGQETQYF; CDR3nt: TGCAGCGTTGGCAGGGGCCAAGAGACCCAGTACTTC
d_gene: TRBD1; abundance: few; v_gene: TRBV3-1/TRBV3-2; j_gene: TRBJ1-6; CDR3aa: CASSQVGQGGSPLHF; CDR3nt: TGTGCCAGCAGCCAAGTGGGACAGGGTGGTTCACCCCTCCACTTT
d_gene: NA; abundance: NA; v_gene: TRBV5-6; j_gene: TRBJ2-1; CDR3aa: CASSERDWGNEQFF; CDR3nt: TGTGCCAGCAGCGAACGGGACTGGGGCAATGAGCAGTTCTTC
d_gene: NA; abundance: NA; v_gene: TRBV6-6; j_gene: TRBJ1-5; CDR3aa: CASSLNGRNQPQHF; CDR3nt: TGTGCCAGCAGTTTGAACGGCAGGAATCAGCCCCAGCATTTT
d_gene: NA; abundance: NA; v_gene: TRBV2; j_gene: TRBJ2-7; CDR3aa: CASSERHEQYF; CDR3nt: TGTGCCAGCAGTGAGAGGCACGAGCAGTACTTC
d_gene: TRBD2; abundance: NA; v_gene: TRBV3-1/TRBV3-2; j_gene: TRBJ2-3; CDR3aa: CASSRSGSPGPDTQYF; CDR3nt: TGTGCCAGCAGCCGGAGCGGGAGCCCAGGGCCAGATACGCAGTATTTT
d_gene: TRBD1; abundance: few; v_gene: TRBV10-1; j_gene: TRBJ2-2; CDR3aa: CASTQDRAWGGELFF; CDR3nt: TGCGCCAGCACTCAGGACAGGGCCTGGGGCGGGGAGCTGTTTTTT
d_gene: TRBD2; abundance: NA; v_gene: TRBV10-3; j_gene: TRBJ2-7; CDR3aa: CAISESAGGIYEQYF; CDR3nt: TGTGCCATCAGTGAGTCTGCGGGAGGGATCTACGAGCAGTACTTC
d_gene: TRBD1; abundance: once; v_gene: TRBV5-1; j_gene: TRBJ1-5; CDR3aa: CASSLSSTGNQPQHF; CDR3nt: TGCGCCAGCAGCTTGAGTTCGACAGGGAATCAGCCCCAGCATTTT
d_gene: TRBD1; abundance: NA; v_gene: TRBV16; j_gene: TRBJ2-1; CDR3aa: CASSHPPGTGSAEQFF; CDR3nt: TGTGCCAGCAGCCATCCCCCCGGGACAGGATCGGCTGAGCAGTTCTTC
d_gene: TRBD1; abundance: NA; v_gene: TRBV28; j_gene: TRBJ1-4; CDR3aa: CASSDRGRGEKLFF; CDR3nt: TGTGCCAGCAGCGACAGGGGAAGGGGTGAAAAACTGTTTTTT
d_gene: TRBD2; abundance: NA; v_gene: TRBV11-2; j_gene: TRBJ2-1; CDR3aa: CASSDTAEVSGRATEFF; CDR3nt: TGTGCCAGCAGCGACACCGCCGAGGTTAGCGGGAGGGCCACTGAATTCTTC
d_gene: TRBD2; abundance: NA; v_gene: TRBV3-1/TRBV3-2; j_gene: TRBJ2-5; CDR3aa: CASSQDPGLAGETQYF; CDR3nt: TGTGCCAGCAGCCAAGATCCGGGACTAGCGGGGGAGACCCAGTACTTC
d_gene: NA; abundance: NA; v_gene: TRBV15; j_gene: TRBJ2-3; CDR3aa: CATSRMTQTFTDTQYF; CDR3nt: TGTGCCACCAGCAGAATGACACAGACCTTCACAGATACGCAGTATTTT
d_gene: NA; abundance: once; v_gene: TRBV10-3; j_gene: TRBJ2-5; CDR3aa: CAIGPGRETQYF; CDR3nt: TGTGCCATCGGCCCCGGGAGAGAGACCCAGTACTTC
d_gene: TRBD1; abundance: NA; v_gene: TRBV6-6; j_gene: TRBJ1-6; CDR3aa: CASRPPGQGVYSPLHF; CDR3nt: TGTGCCAGCAGACCACCGGGACAGGGTGTCTATTCACCCCTCCACTTT
d_gene: NA; abundance: NA; v_gene: TRBV7-8; j_gene: TRBJ2-7; CDR3aa: CASSSRTSYEQYF; CDR3nt: TGTGCCAGCAGCTCCAGGACTTCCTACGAGCAGTACTTC
d_gene: TRBD2; abundance: NA; v_gene: TRBV5-1; j_gene: TRBJ2-2; CDR3aa: CASSRMSDRIAGLGTGELFF; CDR3nt: TGCGCCAGCAGTCGGATGTCCGACAGAATAGCGGGTCTGGGCACCGGGGAGCTGTTTTTT
d_gene: NA; abundance: once; v_gene: TRBV24-1; j_gene: TRBJ1-5; CDR3aa: CATSETDNQPQHF; CDR3nt: TGTGCCACCAGTGAAACAGACAATCAGCCCCAGCATTTT
d_gene: TRBD2; abundance: NA; v_gene: TRBV10-1; j_gene: TRBJ2-1; CDR3aa: CASSPKTSSEQFF; CDR3nt: TGCGCCAGCAGTCCAAAGACTAGCAGTGAGCAGTTCTTC
d_gene: TRBD2; abundance: NA; v_gene: TRBV27; j_gene: TRBJ2-1; CDR3aa: CASSTWTSNNEQFF; CDR3nt: TGTGCCAGCAGTACCTGGACTAGCAACAATGAGCAGTTCTTC
d_gene: TRBD2; abundance: NA; v_gene: TRBV5-1; j_gene: TRBJ2-2; CDR3aa: CASTPPTGTSFTGELFF; CDR3nt: TGCGCCAGCACTCCTCCGACCGGGACTAGTTTTACCGGGGAGCTGTTTTTT
d_gene: TRBD2; abundance: NA; v_gene: TRBV2; j_gene: TRBJ2-2; CDR3aa: CASSESRLAGAGELFF; CDR3nt: TGTGCCAGCAGTGAATCCCGACTAGCGGGAGCCGGGGAGCTGTTTTTT
d_gene: NA; abundance: NA; v_gene: TRBV24-1; j_gene: TRBJ2-7; CDR3aa: CATSDLSRGWSYEQYF; CDR3nt: TGTGCCACCAGTGATTTAAGTCGGGGTTGGTCCTACGAGCAGTACTTC
d_gene: TRBD1; abundance: once; v_gene: TRBV27; j_gene: TRBJ1-4; CDR3aa: CASSFLGQDF; CDR3nt: TGTGCCAGCAGTTTTCTTGGACAGGATTTT
d_gene: TRBD2; abundance: once; v_gene: TRBV4-2; j_gene: TRBJ2-1; CDR3aa: CASSQALAGVNEQFF; CDR3nt: TGTGCCAGCAGCCAAGCACTAGCGGGAGTAAATGAGCAGTTCTTC
d_gene: NA; abundance: NA; v_gene: TRBV9; j_gene: TRBJ2-7; CDR3aa: CASSVESGHSYEQYF; CDR3nt: TGTGCCAGCAGCGTAGAATCCGGACATTCCTACGAGCAGTACTTC
d_gene: NA; abundance: NA; v_gene: TRBV12-5; j_gene: TRBJ1-2; CDR3aa: CASGSTGTLTTNYGYTF; CDR3nt: TGTGCTAGTGGTTCAACCGGGACACTTACTACTAACTATGGCTACACCTTC
d_gene: TRBD1; abundance: NA; v_gene: TRBV19; j_gene: TRBJ1-5; CDR3aa: CASSIFAGGGPIANQPQHF; CDR3nt: TGTGCCAGTAGTATCTTCGCAGGGGGTGGGCCCATTGCCAATCAGCCCCAGCATTTT
d_gene: NA; abundance: NA; v_gene: TRBV18; j_gene: TRBJ1-1; CDR3aa: CASSPSSLNTEAFF; CDR3nt: TGTGCCAGCTCCCCAAGTAGTTTGAACACTGAAGCTTTCTTT
d_gene: TRBD2; abundance: NA; v_gene: TRBV7-6; j_gene: TRBJ2-7; CDR3aa: CASSLESSGSFEQYF; CDR3nt: TGTGCCAGCAGCTTAGAGTCTAGCGGGAGTTTCGAGCAGTACTTC
d_gene: TRBD1; abundance: NA; v_gene: TRBV6-4; j_gene: TRBJ1-3; CDR3aa: CAIFIGGPSGNTIYF; CDR3nt: TGTGCCATCTTCATAGGGGGCCCCTCTGGAAACACCATATATTTT
d_gene: TRBD1; abundance: NA; v_gene: TRBV27; j_gene: TRBJ1-1; CDR3aa: CASSLRGQVTEAFF; CDR3nt: TGTGCCAGCAGTTTACGGGGACAGGTCACTGAAGCTTTCTTT
d_gene: TRBD2; abundance: NA; v_gene: TRBV7-2; j_gene: TRBJ2-7; CDR3aa: CASSLVGTSGRKDEQYF; CDR3nt: TGTGCCAGCAGCTTAGTTGGGACTAGCGGGAGGAAAGACGAGCAGTACTTC
d_gene: NA; abundance: once; v_gene: TRBV18; j_gene: TRBJ1-1; CDR3aa: CASSPTENTEAFF; CDR3nt: TGTGCCAGCTCACCAACAGAGAACACTGAAGCTTTCTTT
d_gene: TRBD1; abundance: NA; v_gene: TRBV6-1; j_gene: TRBJ1-5; CDR3aa: CASSEAGGIQPQHF; CDR3nt: TGTGCCAGCAGTGAGGCAGGGGGTATTCAGCCCCAGCATTTT
d_gene: NA; abundance: NA; v_gene: TRBV30; j_gene: TRBJ1-2; CDR3aa: CAWTQVNYGYTF; CDR3nt: TGTGCCTGGACCCAGGTTAACTATGGCTACACCTTC
d_gene: NA; abundance: NA; v_gene: TRBV6-1; j_gene: TRBJ1-2; CDR3aa: CASSERQTNYGYTF; CDR3nt: TGTGCCAGCAGTGAGAGACAGACTAACTATGGCTACACCTTC
d_gene: TRBD2; abundance: NA; v_gene: TRBV14; j_gene: TRBJ2-1; CDR3aa: CASSQGLAGFNEQFF; CDR3nt: TGTGCCAGCAGCCAAGGTCTAGCGGGGTTCAATGAGCAGTTCTTC
d_gene: NA; abundance: NA; v_gene: TRBV4-1; j_gene: TRBJ2-3; CDR3aa: CASRRQNTQYF; CDR3nt: TGCGCCAGCAGGAGACAGAATACGCAGTATTTT